A selection of T cell receptor beta chains follows, all from one sample in a study of patients and donors after allogeneic stem cell transplantation. TCRdb recomputed calls from the RT-PCR reads with MiXCR, one row per CDR3 protein. This sample has 70,000 or so distinct CDR3 sequences; 26% occur once, and the top ten carry about 25%. What was sequenced was blood, either unsorted or a sorted T cell fraction (not recorded which). The receptor set was obtained from a human donor who was either an allogeneic HSCT recipient or a stem cell or donor lymphocyte infusion donor (not recorded which). It is not recorded whose cells these are; they may come from a transplant donor. Both conserved end residues are part of each CDR3. Fields, in order: D gene, clone size, V gene, J gene, CDR3 protein, CDR3 DNA. A D gene is named only where the DNA matches it firmly. Clone size appears in some rows only: once, few, many, or a class for an expanded clone.

d_call: -
clone_size: few
v_call: TRBV12-3/TRBV12-4
j_call: TRBJ2-5
cdr3_aa: CASSYGGGLETQYF
cdr3_nt: TGTGCCAGCAGTTATGGGGGGGGGCTGGAGACCCAGTACTTC

d_call: -
clone_size: -
v_call: TRBV6-5
j_call: TRBJ1-2
cdr3_aa: CASSYNWGREGSGYTF
cdr3_nt: TGTGCCAGCAGTTATAACTGGGGCCGTGAAGGGAGTGGCTACACCTTC

d_call: -
clone_size: -
v_call: TRBV6-5
j_call: TRBJ1-2
cdr3_aa: CASSYSQTSNYGYTF
cdr3_nt: TGTGCCAGCAGTTACTCACAGACTTCTAACTATGGCTACACCTTC

d_call: TRBD2
clone_size: -
v_call: TRBV20-1
j_call: TRBJ2-1
cdr3_aa: CSAPWGLAGGNEQFF
cdr3_nt: TGCAGTGCCCCCTGGGGACTAGCGGGGGGGAATGAGCAGTTCTTC

d_call: TRBD1
clone_size: -
v_call: TRBV19
j_call: TRBJ2-7
cdr3_aa: CASSGAGQGAREQYF
cdr3_nt: TGTGCCAGTAGTGGCGCCGGACAGGGGGCAAGGGAGCAGTACTTC

d_call: -
clone_size: -
v_call: TRBV7-3
j_call: TRBJ2-2
cdr3_aa: CASKLGPAEGRELFF
cdr3_nt: TGTGCCAGCAAACTCGGGCCAGCAGAGGGCCGGGAGCTGTTTTTT

d_call: TRBD1
clone_size: few
v_call: TRBV24-1
j_call: TRBJ1-5
cdr3_aa: CATSDSLQGEGNQPQHF
cdr3_nt: TGTGCCACCAGTGACTCACTTCAGGGGGAAGGCAATCAGCCCCAGCATTTT

d_call: -
clone_size: -
v_call: TRBV7-9
j_call: TRBJ2-1
cdr3_aa: CARQPSSYNEQFF
cdr3_nt: TGTGCCCGACAGCCGAGCTCCTACAATGAGCAGTTCTTC

d_call: -
clone_size: -
v_call: TRBV30
j_call: TRBJ1-2
cdr3_aa: CAWSGGGGGYTF
cdr3_nt: TGTGCCTGGAGTGGCGGTGGTGGTGGCTACACCTTC

d_call: TRBD1
clone_size: -
v_call: TRBV7-9
j_call: TRBJ1-1
cdr3_aa: CASSLWGTVNTEAFF
cdr3_nt: TGTGCCAGCAGTCTTTGGGGGACAGTAAACACTGAAGCTTTCTTT

d_call: TRBD1
clone_size: few
v_call: TRBV3-1
j_call: TRBJ1-5
cdr3_aa: CASSQDLTGDGNQPQHF
cdr3_nt: TGTGCCAGCAGCCAAGATCTGACAGGGGACGGGAATCAGCCCCAGCATTTT

d_call: -
clone_size: few
v_call: TRBV24-1
j_call: TRBJ2-3
cdr3_aa: CATSDALVTDTQYF
cdr3_nt: TGTGCCACCAGTGACGCACTGGTCACAGATACGCAGTATTTT

d_call: -
clone_size: few
v_call: TRBV5-1
j_call: TRBJ1-1
cdr3_aa: CASTSTVGTEAFF
cdr3_nt: TGCGCCAGCACCTCGACAGTGGGCACTGAAGCTTTCTTT

d_call: -
clone_size: -
v_call: TRBV6-6
j_call: TRBJ1-1
cdr3_aa: CASSYLHPTDSSEAFF
cdr3_nt: TGTGCCAGCAGTTACCTACACCCGACCGACAGCAGTGAAGCTTTCTTT

d_call: -
clone_size: -
v_call: TRBV3-1
j_call: TRBJ1-1
cdr3_aa: CASSQSWLLNTEAFF
cdr3_nt: TGTGCCAGCAGCCAGTCTTGGCTCCTGAACACTGAAGCTTTCTTT

d_call: TRBD2
clone_size: few
v_call: TRBV3-1
j_call: TRBJ2-1
cdr3_aa: CASSLRLASHNEQFF
cdr3_nt: TGTGCCAGCAGCCTCCGACTAGCGTCCCACAATGAGCAGTTCTTC

d_call: -
clone_size: few
v_call: TRBV15
j_call: TRBJ2-5
cdr3_aa: CATRVGETQYF
cdr3_nt: TGTGCCACCAGGGTCGGAGAGACCCAGTACTTC

d_call: -
clone_size: -
v_call: TRBV20-1
j_call: TRBJ2-2
cdr3_aa: CSAPLAFPNTGELFF
cdr3_nt: TGCAGTGCCCCTCTTGCGTTCCCAAACACCGGGGAGCTGTTTTTT

d_call: -
clone_size: -
v_call: TRBV5-1
j_call: TRBJ1-1
cdr3_aa: CASSEDGGGEAFF
cdr3_nt: TGCGCCAGCAGCGAGGACGGCGGCGGTGAAGCTTTCTTT

d_call: -
clone_size: -
v_call: TRBV20-1
j_call: TRBJ2-7
cdr3_aa: CSAPQNGIHEQYF
cdr3_nt: TGCAGTGCCCCACAAAATGGGATCCACGAGCAGTACTTC

d_call: -
clone_size: few
v_call: TRBV5-4
j_call: TRBJ1-2
cdr3_aa: CASTQIGTRDGYTF
cdr3_nt: TGTGCCAGCACCCAGATCGGGACGAGGGATGGCTACACCTTC

d_call: -
clone_size: few
v_call: TRBV5-1
j_call: TRBJ1-4
cdr3_aa: CASSLAVRQEGEKLFF
cdr3_nt: TGCGCCAGCAGCTTGGCGGTGCGACAGGAAGGGGAAAAACTGTTTTTT

d_call: -
clone_size: many
v_call: TRBV6-5
j_call: TRBJ1-3
cdr3_aa: CASSYSGGNGGNTIYF
cdr3_nt: TGTGCCAGCAGTTACTCGGGGGGGAATGGTGGAAACACCATATATTTT

d_call: -
clone_size: few
v_call: TRBV13
j_call: TRBJ2-5
cdr3_aa: CASSLRSGLETQYF
cdr3_nt: TGTGCCAGCAGCTTACGTTCAGGGCTAGAGACCCAGTACTTC

d_call: TRBD2
clone_size: -
v_call: TRBV5-1
j_call: TRBJ2-1
cdr3_aa: CASSYKPGLAGVYLNEQFF
cdr3_nt: TGCGCCAGCAGCTACAAGCCGGGACTAGCGGGAGTTTACCTCAATGAGCAGTTCTTC

d_call: -
clone_size: -
v_call: TRBV10-3
j_call: TRBJ1-1
cdr3_aa: CAISETDLDLGAFF
cdr3_nt: TGTGCCATCAGTGAGACTGATCTGGATCTAGGAGCTTTCTTT

d_call: -
clone_size: -
v_call: TRBV6-2/TRBV6-3
j_call: TRBJ2-1
cdr3_aa: CASSLAHEQFF
cdr3_nt: TGTGCCAGCAGTCTAGCCCATGAGCAGTTCTTC

d_call: -
clone_size: many
v_call: TRBV12-3/TRBV12-4
j_call: TRBJ1-5
cdr3_aa: CASSNPGFNQPQHF
cdr3_nt: TGTGCCAGCAGTAACCCAGGGTTCAATCAGCCCCAGCATTTT

d_call: -
clone_size: few
v_call: TRBV7-3
j_call: TRBJ2-5
cdr3_aa: CASSLAAGTMGETQYF
cdr3_nt: TGTGCCAGCAGCTTAGCGGCCGGGACAATGGGAGAGACCCAGTACTTC

d_call: -
clone_size: -
v_call: TRBV6-1
j_call: TRBJ1-1
cdr3_aa: CASRQAEWEAFF
cdr3_nt: TGTGCCAGCAGACAGGCCGAGTGGGAAGCTTTCTTT

d_call: TRBD2
clone_size: -
v_call: TRBV6-6
j_call: TRBJ2-1
cdr3_aa: CASSLLAGDYNEQFF
cdr3_nt: TGTGCCAGCAGTCTCCTAGCGGGGGATTACAATGAGCAGTTCTTC

d_call: -
clone_size: -
v_call: TRBV5-1
j_call: TRBJ1-3
cdr3_aa: CASSLGTLGNTIYF
cdr3_nt: TGCGCCAGCAGCTTGGGGACATTGGGAAACACCATATATTTT

d_call: -
clone_size: many
v_call: TRBV29-1
j_call: TRBJ1-1
cdr3_aa: CSVVGHLNTEAFF
cdr3_nt: TGCAGCGTTGTAGGCCATTTGAACACTGAAGCTTTCTTT

d_call: TRBD1
clone_size: -
v_call: TRBV20-1
j_call: TRBJ1-1
cdr3_aa: CSARDPSDRAAEAFF
cdr3_nt: TGCAGTGCTAGAGATCCAAGCGACAGGGCTGCTGAAGCTTTCTTT

d_call: -
clone_size: -
v_call: TRBV6-1
j_call: TRBJ1-5
cdr3_aa: CASSQQGSGNQPQHF
cdr3_nt: TGTGCCAGCAGTCAACAGGGTAGCGGCAATCAGCCCCAGCATTTT

d_call: TRBD2
clone_size: -
v_call: TRBV12-3/TRBV12-4
j_call: TRBJ2-2
cdr3_aa: CASSLGLAFSGELFF
cdr3_nt: TGTGCCAGCAGTTTAGGACTAGCTTTCTCCGGGGAGCTGTTTTTT

d_call: -
clone_size: -
v_call: TRBV6-2/TRBV6-3
j_call: TRBJ1-1
cdr3_aa: CASSYHMNTEAFF
cdr3_nt: TGTGCCAGCAGTTACCACATGAACACTGAAGCTTTCTTT

d_call: -
clone_size: -
v_call: TRBV6-5
j_call: TRBJ1-6
cdr3_aa: CASSYSVRVPRYNSPLHF
cdr3_nt: TGTGCCAGCAGTTACTCAGTCAGGGTTCCGCGTTATAATTCACCCCTCCACTTT

d_call: -
clone_size: many
v_call: TRBV5-6
j_call: TRBJ1-2
cdr3_aa: CASILFGMANYGYTF
cdr3_nt: TGTGCCAGCATCCTGTTCGGGATGGCTAACTATGGCTACACCTTC

d_call: -
clone_size: few
v_call: TRBV12-3/TRBV12-4
j_call: TRBJ1-1
cdr3_aa: CASRVRRLMNTEAFF
cdr3_nt: TGTGCCAGCAGGGTGAGACGGCTGATGAACACTGAAGCTTTCTTT

d_call: -
clone_size: -
v_call: TRBV20-1
j_call: TRBJ2-7
cdr3_aa: CSASPSISYEQYF
cdr3_nt: TGCAGTGCTAGTCCGTCGATCTCCTACGAGCAGTACTTC

d_call: -
clone_size: few
v_call: TRBV5-1
j_call: TRBJ1-2
cdr3_aa: CASSLEVGNYGYTF
cdr3_nt: TGCGCCAGCAGCTTGGAAGTAGGGAACTATGGCTACACCTTC

d_call: TRBD2
clone_size: -
v_call: TRBV9
j_call: TRBJ2-5
cdr3_aa: CASSVVAGGPETQYF
cdr3_nt: TGTGCCAGCAGCGTAGTTGCGGGGGGGCCAGAGACCCAGTACTTC

d_call: -
clone_size: -
v_call: TRBV10-3
j_call: TRBJ2-2
cdr3_aa: CAPRGRPWGNTGELFF
cdr3_nt: TGTGCCCCCCGGGGCCGACCGTGGGGCAACACCGGGGAGCTGTTTTTT

d_call: TRBD2
clone_size: few
v_call: TRBV24-1
j_call: TRBJ2-1
cdr3_aa: CATSDLAGASGDYNEQFF
cdr3_nt: TGTGCCACCAGTGATTTGGCGGGGGCTAGCGGGGATTACAATGAGCAGTTCTTC

d_call: -
clone_size: few
v_call: TRBV5-1
j_call: TRBJ1-1
cdr3_aa: CASSGRGNTEAFF
cdr3_nt: TGCGCCAGCAGTGGCAGGGGTAACACTGAAGCTTTCTTT

d_call: TRBD1
clone_size: few
v_call: TRBV20-1
j_call: TRBJ1-5
cdr3_aa: CSAGRDREAQPQHF
cdr3_nt: TGCAGTGCCGGCCGGGACAGAGAGGCTCAGCCCCAGCATTTT

d_call: TRBD2
clone_size: many
v_call: TRBV7-2
j_call: TRBJ2-3
cdr3_aa: CASRPSGSADTQYF
cdr3_nt: TGTGCCAGCAGACCAAGCGGGAGTGCAGATACGCAGTATTTT

d_call: TRBD1
clone_size: medium-sized
v_call: TRBV2
j_call: TRBJ1-2
cdr3_aa: CASSTTSGQGRYGYTF
cdr3_nt: TGTGCCAGCAGTACGACCTCGGGACAGGGACGCTATGGCTACACCTTC

d_call: -
clone_size: few
v_call: TRBV11-3
j_call: TRBJ2-3
cdr3_aa: CASSSEKGPSTDTQYF
cdr3_nt: TGTGCCAGCAGCTCCGAAAAGGGACCCAGCACAGATACGCAGTATTTT

d_call: TRBD1
clone_size: many
v_call: TRBV6-6
j_call: TRBJ1-3
cdr3_aa: CASSIGQGGDTIYF
cdr3_nt: TGTGCCAGCAGCATAGGACAGGGGGGAGACACCATATATTTT

d_call: -
clone_size: few
v_call: TRBV12-3/TRBV12-4
j_call: TRBJ2-2
cdr3_aa: CASSGRGTGELFF
cdr3_nt: TGTGCCAGCAGCGGCCGGGGCACCGGGGAGCTGTTTTTT

d_call: TRBD2
clone_size: few
v_call: TRBV4-1
j_call: TRBJ2-4
cdr3_aa: CASSQSPGGIAKNIQYF
cdr3_nt: TGCGCCAGCAGCCAAAGCCCGGGAGGGATAGCCAAAAACATTCAGTACTTC

d_call: -
clone_size: -
v_call: TRBV4-3
j_call: TRBJ1-1
cdr3_aa: CASSQDLHRSTEAFF
cdr3_nt: TGCGCCAGCAGCCAAGATCTTCACAGGAGCACTGAAGCTTTCTTT

d_call: TRBD1
clone_size: -
v_call: TRBV29-1
j_call: TRBJ2-7
cdr3_aa: CSVEGQGAYEQYF
cdr3_nt: TGCAGCGTTGAGGGACAGGGGGCCTACGAGCAGTACTTC